This is a list of T cell receptor beta chains from one sample in a study of technical replicates of blood from several donors. Using immunoSEQ multiplex PCR, the repertoire was profiled, and TCRdb retains in-frame clones only, with some absent. Among approximately 70,000 clones listed, roughly 94% were seen once. The sample taken for sequencing was T cells isolated from PBMCs. Every receptor here comes from a human donor in good health. The CDR3 runs from the conserved cysteine through the conserved F or W. D genes are given only for firm matches. The size field is filled for only some rows; it gives once, few, many or a size class.

clone_size j_call v_call d_call cdr3_nt cdr3_aa
NA TRBJ2-7 TRBV9 TRBD1 TGTGCCAGCAGCGTGACAGGGGGCAATTACGAGCAGTACTTC CASSVTGGNYEQYF
NA TRBJ2-3 TRBV4-2 TRBD2 TGTGCCAGCAGCCAAGACCTTACTAGCGGAACTAGCACAGATACGCAGTATTTT CASSQDLTSGTSTDTQYF
NA TRBJ2-7 TRBV29-1 TRBD1 TGCAGCGCCTCAGGGGGCACCTCCTACGAGCAGTACTTC CSASGGTSYEQYF
NA TRBJ2-3 TRBV19 NA TGTGCCAGTAGTATAGAAGAGGGTTGGCAAGATACGCAGTATTTT CASSIEEGWQDTQYF
NA TRBJ2-7 TRBV11-2 NA TGTGCCAGCAGCTTAGGCTTGCGGTACGAGCAGTACTTC CASSLGLRYEQYF
NA TRBJ1-1 TRBV4-3 NA TGCGCCAGCAGCCACGATAGACCAGGAGGGAACACTGAAGCTTTCTTT CASSHDRPGGNTEAFF
NA TRBJ1-2 TRBV19 TRBD1 TGTGCCAGTAGTAGACAGGGGGCTAACTATGGCTACACCTTC CASSRQGANYGYTF
once TRBJ2-7 TRBV28 NA TGTGCCAGCAGTTTAGCGGCGGGATTTGCCTACGAGCAGTACTTC CASSLAAGFAYEQYF
NA TRBJ2-7 TRBV4-2 TRBD2 TGTGCCAGCAGCCAAGGTCCTCTAGCGGGAGTTTGGTCCTACGAGCAGTACTTC CASSQGPLAGVWSYEQYF
once TRBJ1-1 TRBV27 TRBD1 TGTGCCAGCGCGGACAGGGGGCCGAACACTGAAGCTTTCTTT CASADRGPNTEAFF
NA TRBJ2-7 TRBV19 TRBD1 TGTGCCAGTAGTAGGACAGGGACAAACGAGCAGTACTTC CASSRTGTNEQYF
NA TRBJ2-1 TRBV2 TRBD2 TGTGCCAGCACTTCAAATTTCATGGGACTAGCGGGTTCATCCTCCTACAATGAGCAGTTCTTC CASTSNFMGLAGSSSYNEQFF
NA TRBJ2-6 TRBV28 NA TGTGCCAGCAGTTCCGGGGTCTCTGGGGCCAACGTCCTGACTTTC CASSSGVSGANVLTF
NA TRBJ2-3 TRBV10-3 TRBD1 TGTGCCATCAAGACCGGGACAGATAGCACAGATACGCAGTATTTT CAIKTGTDSTDTQYF
NA TRBJ2-1 TRBV10-3 NA TGTGCCATCTCCCCTGCCTACAATGAGCAGTTCTTC CAISPAYNEQFF
NA TRBJ1-5 TRBV6-1 TRBD1 TGTGCCACTCAAGGGGGACAGTTTAGCAATCAGCCCCAGCATTTT CATQGGQFSNQPQHF
NA TRBJ2-2 TRBV6-6 NA TGTGCCAGCAGTCCCTGGGAGGAGGGGACCGGGGAGCTGTTTTTT CASSPWEEGTGELFF
NA TRBJ2-5 TRBV9 TRBD2 TGTGCCAGCAGCGGGACTAGCGGGAGTGGAGTGACCCAGTACTTC CASSGTSGSGVTQYF
NA TRBJ1-3 TRBV30 NA TGTGCCTGGAGTGGGGACTTCGGAAACACCATATATTTT CAWSGDFGNTIYF
NA TRBJ2-5 TRBV14 TRBD2 TGTGCCAGCAGCCGCTTAGCGGGAGCAGTAGAGACCCAGTACTTC CASSRLAGAVETQYF
NA TRBJ2-7 TRBV9 TRBD2 TGTGCCAGCAGCGAGTTAGCGGGAACTAAAGAGCAGTACTTC CASSELAGTKEQYF
NA TRBJ2-7 TRBV19 TRBD2 TGTGCCAGTAGTATTGGTCGGACTAGTATCTACGAGCAGTACTTC CASSIGRTSIYEQYF
NA TRBJ1-1 TRBV9 NA TGTGCCAGCAGCGCCGCCACTCGGGACACTGAAGCTTTCTTT CASSAATRDTEAFF
NA TRBJ2-7 TRBV9 NA TGTGCCAGCAGCGCACGACGTGACAGTATGGCCGAGCAGTACTTC CASSARRDSMAEQYF
once TRBJ1-2 TRBV25-1 TRBD1 TGTGCCAGCAGTGGAGGACAGGGCAAAGGCTACACCTTC CASSGGQGKGYTF
NA TRBJ2-7 TRBV2 TRBD2 TGTGCCAGCAGTGAGGTGTTAGCGGGTTACGAGCAGTACTTC CASSEVLAGYEQYF
NA TRBJ1-2 TRBV7-3 NA TGTGCCAGCAGCTTCCCGACGGTGAAACGGGGTTATGGCTACACCTTC CASSFPTVKRGYGYTF
once TRBJ2-2 TRBV5-1 TRBD2 TGCGCCAGCAGCTTGGGACTAGCGGTGATTAACACCGGGGAGCTGTTTTTT CASSLGLAVINTGELFF
NA TRBJ1-2 TRBV9 NA TGTGCCAGCGCGGACAGAAACTATGGCTACACCTTC CASADRNYGYTF
once TRBJ2-1 TRBV11-2 NA TGTGCCAGCAGCCCACCAGAGGCCCATGAGCAGTTCTTC CASSPPEAHEQFF
NA TRBJ1-2 TRBV7-9 NA TGTGCCAGCAGCCAATCCTATGGCTACACCTTC CASSQSYGYTF
NA TRBJ1-3 TRBV5-1 TRBD1 TGCGCCAGCAGTGGGACAGCTGGAAACACCATATATTTT CASSGTAGNTIYF
NA TRBJ1-4 TRBV6-6 TRBD1 TGTGCCAGCAGTATTGACAGGGATTATCGGCATGAAAAACTGTTTTTT CASSIDRDYRHEKLFF
NA TRBJ1-4 TRBV5-3 TRBD1 TGTGCCAGAAGCCACCTGGGACAGGGGTTAACTAATGAAAAACTGTTTTTT CARSHLGQGLTNEKLFF
NA TRBJ1-1 TRBV18 NA TGTGCCAGCTCACCCGGACAGATGAACACTGAAGCTTTCTTT CASSPGQMNTEAFF